The 32 T cell receptor beta chains presented below share a single source sample, sequenced in a study of blood T cell repertoires in COVID-19. TCRdb's copy holds only in-frame clones and misses some; the assay was immunoSEQ multiplex PCR. The sample has a few hundred thousand clones; roughly 90% are singletons. The sequencing input was peripheral blood. These receptors all stem from a woman in her twenties or thirties with active or convalescent COVID-19.

V and J are TRBV7-9 and TRBJ1-6; 7 bases map to TRBD1. Germline trimming cut 7 bases from V and 10 bases from J; bases unmatched to any gene: 10. The CDR3 runs 14 residues. CDR1 and CDR2 (germline): SEHNR, FQNEAQ (reference sequence). CDR3 loop: CASTKGGRVSPLHF. CDR3 nucleotide sequence: TGTGCCAGCACCAAAGGGGGCAGGGTCTCACCCCTCCACTTT.

The rearrangement joins TRBV21-1 to TRBJ1-2; the table gives TRBD1 as D, unverified against the DNA. TRBV21-1 is marked as a pseudogene. This CDR3 contains 19 residues. In nucleotides, the CDR3 is TGTGCCAGCAGCCTCTCGAGGTGTGGAAAGACAGGGAGTAGCTATGGCTACACCTTC. It translates to CASSLSRCGKTGSSYGYTF.

This clone was counted a few times. The chain couples TRBV27 to TRBJ1-1; 7 bases fit TRBD1. This CDR3 comprises 11 residues. Germline CDR1 is MNHEY and CDR2 is SMNVEV (reference sequence). The junction had 4 bases not matched to a gene; V was cut back by 8 bases and J by 7 bases. For the CDR3, the DNA is TGTGCCAGCGGAAGACAGGGTGAAGCTTTCTTT. Translation: CASGRQGEAFF.

The chain couples TRBV6-5 to TRBJ1-1; D might be TRBD1 (5 bases). The CDR3 is 14 amino acids. V shed 6 bases and J shed 0 bases, with 11 bases lying between them. CDR1 and CDR2 (germline): MNHEY, SVGAGI. In DNA form, the CDR3 reads TGTGCCAGCAGGCCGGGACTGATGAACACTGAAGCTTTCTTT. It yields the protein CASRPGLMNTEAFF.

CDR3 loop: CASSLGTSRSGNTIYF. CDR3 in DNA: TGTGCCAGCAGCTTAGGGACATCACGGTCTGGAAACACCATATATTTT. The rearrangement joins TRBV7-3 to TRBJ1-3; a possible D gene is TRBD1 (6 bases). From germline, CDR1 is SGHTA and CDR2 FQGTGA. Trimming shortened V by 2 bases and J by 1 base, and 12 bases separated the two germline ends. This CDR3 comprises 16 residues.

Only a few counts were recorded for this clone. The genes are TRBV6-2 or TRBV6-3 and TRBJ2-2; D is ambiguous. Germline CDR1 reads MNHEY; CDR2 reads SVGEGT. V lost 6 bases, J lost 2 bases, and 19 bases lay in between. The CDR3 runs to 17 residues. In DNA, the CDR3 is TGTGCCAGCAGCCGCCGTGGGCTCACCGACAACACCGGGGAGCTGTTTTTT. This gives the protein CASSRRGLTDNTGELFF.

Regarding this clone: Sequence at one end of the junction differs from germline and may be a read error. The genes are TRBV7-7 and TRBJ2-1; 8 nucleotides agree with TRBD1. Germline V gene data show CDR1 as SSHAT and CDR2 as FNYEAQ (reference sequence). The CDR3 loop spans 13 amino acids. The CDR3 reads CASSRDRHNEQFF. CDR3 DNA sequence: TGTGCTAGCAGCCGGGACAGGCACAATGAGCAGTTCTTC. The full variable domain, its missing parts supplied by reference TRBV7-7 and TRBJ2-1, is GAGVSQSPRYKVTKRGQDVTLRCDPISSHATLYWYQQALGQGPEFLTYFNYEAQPDKSGLPSDRFSAERPEGSISTLTIQRTEQRDSAMYRCASSRDRHNEQFFGPGTRLTVL.

This clone was recorded a few times. This same CDR3 is encoded by further DNA sequences in the sample. The chain uses TRBV28 and TRBJ2-5; maybe TRBD2 (5 bases). With 5 bases removed from V and 3 bases from J, the gap between germline ends came to 10 bases. Germline CDR1 reads MDHEN; CDR2 reads SYDVKM. This CDR3 has 13 residues. CDR3 in amino acids: CASSLPGKETQYF. The CDR3 DNA sequence: TGTGCCAGCAGTCTGCCCGGGAAAGAGACCCAGTACTTC.

This clone has just a few counts. V is TRBV3-1 (or the pseudogene TRBV3-2) and J is TRBJ1-1; TRBD1 aligns across 7 bases. The CDR3 runs 16 residues. The ends lost 1 base at V and 3 bases at J; junction bases unmatched: 8. Per germline, CDR1 LGHDT and CDR2 YNNKEL (reference sequence). CDR3 residues: CASSQGRQGWDTEAFF. DNA for the CDR3: TGTGCCAGCAGCCAAGGCCGACAGGGTTGGGACACTGAAGCTTTCTTT.

The chain joins TRBV11-2 to TRBJ2-1, with D perhaps matching TRBD1 (5 bases). Trimming removed 5 bases from V and 5 bases from J, with 16 bases in between. CDR1 is SGHAT, CDR2 FQNNGV, per germline. CDR3 size: 15 residues. DNA for the CDR3: TGTGCCAGCAGCCTAACTTATCTGGGGCACAATGAGCAGTTCTTC. It translates to CASSLTYLGHNEQFF.

The chain links TRBV7-2 to TRBJ2-4, with 9 bases lining up with TRBD2. The germline gives CDR1 SGHTA, CDR2 FQGNSA. The CDR3 covers 18 residues. The V gene end was trimmed by 5 bases and the J gene end by 0 bases; junction bases not matched to a gene: 11. This CDR3 is CASSPSGGGARAKNIQYF. In DNA, the CDR3 is TGTGCCAGCAGCCCATCCGGCGGGGGGGCTAGAGCCAAAAACATTCAGTACTTC.

CDR3: CASSPSTGEPQYF. CDR3 in DNA: TGTGCCAGCAGCCCCTCCACTGGGGAGCCCCAGTACTTC. The rearrangement links TRBV7-3 to TRBJ2-5; the D gene is possibly TRBD2 (5 bases). Per germline, CDR1 SGHTA and CDR2 FQGTGA. CDR3 length: 13 amino acids. Trimming removed 5 bases at V and 9 bases at J, with 16 bases between.

This clone was observed a handful of times. V gene TRBV7-2 combines with J gene TRBJ1-6, with 8 bases matching TRBD1. This CDR3 has 13 residues. Germline trimming cut 4 bases from V and 12 bases from J; bases unmatched to any gene: 5. Germline lookup yields CDR1 SGHTA and CDR2 FQGNSA. As DNA, the CDR3 is TGTGCCAGCAGCTCAGACAGGGGAAAACCCCTCCACTTT. Its translation: CASSSDRGKPLHF.

V usage is TRBV19 and J usage is TRBJ1-2, with no clear D. CDR1 LNHDA and CDR2 SQIVND come from the germline V gene (reference sequence). The CDR3 is 13 residues long. V lost 6 bases and J 8 bases, leaving 16 bases between the germline ends. CDR3 residues: CASRQSSSLGYTF. DNA of the CDR3: TGTGCCAGTAGGCAGTCCTCGTCTCTGGGCTACACCTTC. The complete variable domain, with remaining parts taken from reference TRBV19 and TRBJ1-2, reads DGGITQSPKYLFRKEGQNVTLSCEQNLNHDAMYWYRQDPGQGLRLIYYSQIVNDFQKGDIAEGYSVSREKKESFPLTVTSAQKNPTAFYLCASRQSSSLGYTFGSGTRLTVV.

The V call is TRBV4-3, the J call TRBJ2-1, with 8 bases fitting TRBD2. Germline loops: CDR1 LGHNA, CDR2 YSLEER. J was trimmed by 4 bases and V by 0 bases; bases with no gene match: 5. This CDR3 contains 16 residues. DNA of the CDR3: TGCGCCAGCAGCCAAGAATCCGGGGGGGAATACAATGAGCAGTTCTTC. It encodes CASSQESGGEYNEQFF.

The CDR3 reads CASLPGESFQETQYF. Written as DNA, the CDR3 is TGCGCCAGCCTCCCCGGGGAGTCATTCCAAGAGACCCAGTACTTC. J is TRBJ2-5 and V is TRBV5-1; D may be TRBD2 (5 bases). Per germline, CDR1 SGHRS and CDR2 YFSETQ. V lost 7 bases, J lost 1 base, and 17 bases lay in between. The CDR3 has 15 amino acids. Full variable domain (outside the CDR3, taken from reference TRBV5-1 and TRBJ2-5): KAGVTQTPRYLIKTRGQQVTLSCSPISGHRSVSWYQQTPGQGLQFLFEYFSETQRNKGNFPGRFSGRQFSNSRSEMNVSTLELGDSALYLCASLPGESFQETQYFGPGTRLLVL.

The chain combines TRBV11-2 with TRBJ2-3; D possibly corresponds to TRBD2 (6 bases). CDR1 SGHAT and CDR2 FQNNGV come from the germline V gene. There are 17 residues in the CDR3. Deletions cut 5 bases from V and 6 bases from J, with 24 bases between. CDR3 region: CASSPTGRGDFRDTQYF. The CDR3 coding sequence is TGTGCCAGCAGCCCCACTGGGCGGGGCGACTTTAGGGATACGCAGTATTTT. Using reference TRBV11-2 and TRBJ2-3 for the parts outside the CDR3, the full variable domain is EAGVAQSPRYKIIEKRQSVAFWCNPISGHATLYWYQQILGQGPKLLIQFQNNGVVDDSQLPKDRFSAERLKGVDSTLKIQPAKLEDSAVYLCASSPTGRGDFRDTQYFGPGTRLTVL.

The chain employs TRBV7-2 and TRBJ2-3, with 14 bases lining up with TRBD2. CDR1 and CDR2 from the germline V gene are SGHTA and FQGNSA. Trimming at V came to 3 bases and at J to 5 bases, leaving 4 bases not matched to a gene. This CDR3 comprises 16 residues. The CDR3 protein is CASSFPGTSGGDTQYF. The CDR3 region has the DNA TGTGCCAGCAGCTTTCCCGGGACTAGCGGGGGAGATACGCAGTATTTT.

This chain connects TRBV29-1 to TRBJ2-2; 7 nucleotides match TRBD1. CDR3 size: 15 residues. Looked up from germline, CDR1 is SQVTM and CDR2 is ANQGSEA. Trimming cost V 4 bases and J 6 bases; bases outside gene matches: 11. The CDR3 protein is CSVVVAGGLSGELFF. The DNA of the CDR3 is TGCAGCGTTGTCGTGGCAGGGGGATTGTCCGGGGAGCTGTTTTTT.

The V gene is TRBV7-3, the J gene TRBJ1-6, with 8 bases fitting TRBD1. The germline V gene has CDR1 SGHTA and CDR2 FQGTGA. Trimming cost V 5 bases and J 10 bases; bases outside gene matches: 10. This CDR3 has 15 amino acids. The chain's CDR3 is CASSDSYRGTSPLHF. CDR3 sequence (DNA): TGTGCCAGCAGCGATTCCTACAGGGGGACATCACCCCTCCACTTT.

A word on this clone: This sample also contains other DNA sequences that code for the same CDR3. The chain recombines TRBV7-8 with TRBJ2-7; TRBD1 aligns across 10 bases. CDR1 SGHVS and CDR2 FQNEAQ come from the germline V gene. With 0 bases clipped from V and 2 bases from J, the junction kept 1 base outside the gene matches. The CDR3 spans 15 residues. DNA of the CDR3: TGTGCCAGCAGCTTAGCCGGACAGGGGGCCTACGAGCAGTACTTC. As protein: CASSLAGQGAYEQYF.

This clone was detected only a few times. V usage is TRBV6-1 and J usage is TRBJ2-7; D ambiguous. This CDR3 comprises 17 residues. The V gene's germline CDR1 is MNHNS and CDR2 SASEGT. The germline V and J ends were trimmed by 1 base and 2 bases, with 18 bases remaining between them. The CDR3 sequence: CASSEGSFVGRTYEQYF. The CDR3 DNA reads as TGTGCCAGCAGTGAAGGGAGTTTCGTTGGCAGAACCTACGAGCAGTACTTC.

The chain recombines TRBV12-3 or TRBV12-4 with TRBJ1-2, with D tentatively TRBD1 (5 bases). Trimming pared 6 bases from V and 8 bases from J, leaving 16 bases between. The CDR3 runs to 13 residues. The DNA of the CDR3 is TGTGCCAGCAGAGCTGACAGAGGCGCGGGCTACACCTTC. Translating it yields CASRADRGAGYTF.

CDR3 region: CASSPRQEIFGYTF. DNA of the CDR3: TGTGCCAGCTCACCTAGGCAGGAAATATTTGGCTACACCTTC. The J gene is TRBJ1-2, the V gene TRBV18; D gene uncertain. The germline V and J ends were trimmed by 3 bases and 7 bases, with 15 bases remaining between them. Germline lookup yields CDR1 KGHSH and CDR2 LQKENI. The CDR3 loop spans 14 amino acids.

The V call is TRBV6-4, the J call TRBJ2-3; TRBD1 agrees at 10 bases. The germline CDR1 and CDR2 sequences are MRHNA and SNTAGT. V shed 5 bases and J 4 bases; nucleotides not matched to a gene: 3. The CDR3 totals 14 residues. As DNA, the CDR3 is TGTGCCAGCAGTTCCGGACAGGGGGCAGATACGCAGTATTTT. This gives the protein CASSSGQGADTQYF.

The CDR3 region is CASSLWGGASEKLFF. The CDR3 DNA follows: TGTGCCAGCAGTTTATGGGGGGGTGCGTCGGAAAAACTGTTTTTT. V usage is TRBV27 and J usage is TRBJ1-4; tentative D call: TRBD1 (5 bases). The V gene lost 1 base and the J gene lost 8 bases, with 14 bases spanning the gap. This CDR3 contains 15 residues. Per the germline V gene, CDR1 is MNHEY and CDR2 is SMNVEV (reference sequence).

V is TRBV15 and J is TRBJ2-3, with a possible D match to TRBD1 (5 bases). The CDR3 extends over 13 amino acids. V lost 5 bases to trimming and J lost 0 bases, with 6 bases between them. The germline CDR1 and CDR2 sequences are LNHNV and YYDKDF (reference sequence). The CDR3 nucleotides are TGTGCCACCAGCTCAGGGAGCACAGATACGCAGTATTTT. Translation gives CATSSGSTDTQYF.

J is TRBJ2-7 and V is TRBV5-4; 12 bases agree with TRBD2. This CDR3 spans 17 amino acids. With V trimmed by 4 bases and J by 0 bases, 8 bases remained unmatched. From germline, CDR1 is SGHNT and CDR2 YYREEE (reference sequence). The CDR3 protein is CASSPPRLAGASYEQYF. The CDR3 nucleotides are TGTGCCAGCAGCCCCCCGAGACTAGCGGGGGCCTCCTACGAGCAGTACTTC.

In this sample, this clone turned up a few times. The chain recombines TRBV6-5 with TRBJ1-6, with D maybe TRBD1 (5 bases). Germline loops: CDR1 MNHEY, CDR2 SVGAGI. V lost 2 bases, J lost 8 bases, and 10 bases lay in between. The CDR3 has 14 amino acids. CDR3 loop: CASSYGGFDSPLHF. CDR3 coding DNA: TGTGCCAGCAGTTACGGGGGGTTCGATTCACCCCTCCACTTT.

The CDR3 DNA follows: TGTGCCAGCAGTTACTCGTTTAGCGGGGGGGCCTATACGCAGTATTTT. This codes for CASSYSFSGGAYTQYF. The V gene is TRBV6-2 or TRBV6-3, the J gene TRBJ2-3; the match to TRBD2 covers 11 bases. V lost 0 bases to trimming and J lost 7 bases; unmatched junction nucleotides: 6. The CDR3 sequence is 16 residues long. Germline CDR1 and CDR2: MNHEY and SVGEGT.

V is TRBV6-5 and J is TRBJ2-7, with D possibly being TRBD2 (5 bases). Per the germline V gene, CDR1 is MNHEY and CDR2 is SVGAGI. V lost 4 bases and J 2 bases, leaving 9 bases between the germline ends. The CDR3 is 13 residues long. Here the CDR3 DNA reads TGTGCCAGCAGTTCCCCCGGGACCTACGAGCAGTACTTC. Encoded protein: CASSSPGTYEQYF.

The rearrangement joins TRBV27 to TRBJ2-1; D unclear. V lost 5 bases to trimming and J lost 4 bases, with 9 bases between them. The CDR3 runs to 13 residues. CDR1 is MNHEY, CDR2 SMNVEV, per germline (reference sequence). CDR3 DNA sequence: TGTGCCAGCAGTCCGCTCAGATACAATGAGCAGTTCTTC. As protein: CASSPLRYNEQFF.